Sequencing of this T cell receptor (beta chain) was carried out in a study of blood T cells in healthy people across ages. Whole-study results and caveats: PBMCs left unsorted prevented a conclusive naive versus antigen-experienced comparison. Higher diversity and more naive CD4+ cells were features of long-lived donors, compared to aged donors.

As for this clonotype: Antigen: not known.

Using a J-beta primer mix together with a sample-barcoded 5' primer, a second PCR was run for roughly 7 to 11 cycles. Every cDNA molecule bore a tag from a template-switch adaptor containing 12 random nucleotides. A single record per CDR3 protein comes from TCRdb applying MiXCR to the 5' RACE reads. The sample records around 650,000 distinct CDR3 sequences, 40% to 45% being singletons. The CDR3 consists of 14 residues. V dropped 5 bases and J dropped 6; count of bases not matched to a gene: 6. The germline V gene has CDR1 MNHEY and CDR2 SVGAGI. The chain has TRBV6-5 and TRBJ2-3; 9 bases align to TRBD1. The sample consisted of blood. The TCR sequence derives from a man aged 80 or over in good health. The CDR3 nucleotides are TGTGCCAGCAGTCCGGACAGGGGTTTGGATACGCAGTATTTT. Translation gives CASSPDRGLDTQYF.